This T cell receptor beta chain was sequenced in a study of CD8 T cells in ankylosing spondylitis. Notes on the study in general: Roughly eight highly homologous variants made up a TCR beta motif that seemed to typify ankylosing spondylitis blood. Earlier studies detected some motif variants in reactive arthritis synovial fluid and blood.

Making use of molecular barcodes, quantitative 5'-RACE generated TCR beta libraries. From the 5' RACE reads, TCRdb called clonotypes with MiXCR, one entry per CDR3 protein. The repertoire includes a few hundred thousand distinct CDR3 sequences, around 20% of them detected once, and about 39% sits in the top ten. This clonotype was counted many times. Its target is not known. There are 13 residues in the CDR3. Looked up from germline, CDR1 is DFQATT and CDR2 is SNEGSKA (reference sequence). V lost 0 bases, J lost 6 bases, and 11 bases lay in between. This chain joins TRBV20-1 and TRBJ1-1; D is perhaps TRBD1 (5 bases). The sequence derives from a male donor with ankylosing spondylitis. Sequenced input: blood, either unsorted or a sorted T cell fraction (not recorded which). The CDR3 DNA reads TGCAGTGCTAGAGATACAGGCGAACCTGAAGCTTTCTTT. This codes for CSARDTGEPEAFF.